This T cell receptor beta chain was recovered during a study of T-cell memory formation after mild COVID-19. Whole-study findings and limits: CD4+ contracting clones were found mainly in CM and EM, and CD8+ ones in EMRA. Within pre-infection memory, some responding clones were found, suggesting cross-reactive memory joined.

About this clonotype: Its antigen is not identified.

TCRdb itself ran the 5' RACE reads through MiXCR, one entry per CDR3 protein. The table shows roughly 400,000 distinct CDR3 sequences, with 20% to 30% occurring only once. V was shortened by 0 bases and J by 5 bases, with 12 bases between the two germline ends. The CDR3 length is 14 residues. The germline gives CDR1 SGHRS, CDR2 YFSETQ. The gene calls are TRBV5-1 and TRBJ2-7, with no clear D. The TCR was taken from an adult woman who had mild COVID-19 (a few samples of this study predate the infection). Cell type and time point are not known. The sequencing input was PBMCs or a T cell subset sorted from them (not recorded which). The CDR3 region has the DNA TGCGCCAGCAGCTTGGGGGTAGGGCTCCACGAGCAGTACTTC. Translated: CASSLGVGLHEQYF.